This T cell receptor beta chain was documented in a study of OX40 agonist ivuxolimab in advanced cancers. Broadly, across the study: Ivuxolimab, which targeted the costimulatory receptor OX40 (CD134), was an agonistic, fully human IgG2 monoclonal antibody. Among the 52 dose-escalation patients, some 19 had hepatocellular carcinoma, about 15 melanoma, 9 renal cell carcinoma and 9 head and neck cancer. The paper describes the monotherapy dose-escalation part (N of about 47 patients) of the phase I trial of ivuxolimab. Patients were allowed to have had prior anti-PD-1, anti-PD-L1 or anti-CTLA-4 therapy, and approximately 40% of the dose-escalation patients had previously received checkpoint inhibitors. Peripheral TCRbeta sequencing aimed to test whether ivuxolimab altered TCR sequence diversity and caused clonal T-cell expansion. Partial responses occurred in three dose-escalation patients: two with cutaneous melanoma and one with hepatocellular carcinoma. Intravenous ivuxolimab was administered to patients every 2 weeks at six dose levels: 0.01, 0.1, 0.3, 1.5, 3 and 10 mg/kg. In the dose-escalation cohort, around four fifths of patients were male, and the mean age was around 60 years, with a range of 23 to 79.

Overall study results and their limits: On average, CD8+ T cells showed more expanded clones than CD4+ T cells after ivuxolimab. In partial responders in the 0.1-3.0 mg/kg groups, normalized peripheral clonal expansion was found to be among the lowest, especially among CD8+ T cells. At doses of 0.1 to 3.0 mg/kg, clonal expansion of both CD4+ and CD8+ blood T cells was observed from baseline to week 6. Low levels of normalized T-cell clonal expansion were also seen in some patients who did not respond. Antigen specificity was not determined for the clonally expanded peripheral T cells.

Note on this clone: Its recognized antigen is unknown. The input lacks base qualities; no much larger clone sits a single base away.

For sequencing of the TCRbeta CDR3 region, genomic DNA was extracted from the sorted cells. The immunoSEQ Assay was used for sequencing of TCRbeta CDR3 regions. As stored in TCRdb, this immuneACCESS dataset retains in-frame rearrangements with V and J assigned. A fraction of the clones does not appear; measured against another copy, unresolved V genes explain less than half of the discrepancy, and the remainder lacks a known reason. This sample gives more than 80,000 clones in total; roughly 91% of them show up just once. Roughly 0.31% of the sample rests with the top ten. Based on the germline V gene (reference sequence), the CDR1 and CDR2 sequences are SEHNR and FQNEAQ. Taken from cysteine to phenylalanine, the CDR3 has 13 residues. The DNA shown is the 39-base CDR3, in frame from base 1. V and J lose 6 bases and 3 bases, and a span of 9 bases separates them. Patients with a history of autoimmune disease or receiving systemic immunosuppression were excluded from the trial. Peripheral blood for TCR sequencing was drawn from every dose cohort at baseline, at cycle 4 day 1 and at cycle 7 day 1. The samples were drawn from a first-in-human, open-label, multicenter phase I dose-escalation trial of ivuxolimab. The trial enrolled adults with locally advanced or metastatic head and neck squamous cell, hepatocellular, melanoma or renal cell carcinoma. CD4+ and CD8+ T cells were sorted separately from peripheral blood before TCR sequencing.

This receptor was obtained from an adult with an advanced solid tumor such as melanoma, head and neck, liver or kidney cancer. Here the chain combines TRBV7-9 and TRBJ1-3; a tentative D call is TRBD1 (6 bases match). Sequences were derived from CD4+ or CD8+ T cells sorted from blood, sampled in a trial of the OX40 agonist ivuxolimab. The CDR3 amino acid sequence is: CASSLRGGNTIYF. The DNA sequence reads TGTGCCAGCAGTCTCAGGGGTGGAAACACCATATATTTT.